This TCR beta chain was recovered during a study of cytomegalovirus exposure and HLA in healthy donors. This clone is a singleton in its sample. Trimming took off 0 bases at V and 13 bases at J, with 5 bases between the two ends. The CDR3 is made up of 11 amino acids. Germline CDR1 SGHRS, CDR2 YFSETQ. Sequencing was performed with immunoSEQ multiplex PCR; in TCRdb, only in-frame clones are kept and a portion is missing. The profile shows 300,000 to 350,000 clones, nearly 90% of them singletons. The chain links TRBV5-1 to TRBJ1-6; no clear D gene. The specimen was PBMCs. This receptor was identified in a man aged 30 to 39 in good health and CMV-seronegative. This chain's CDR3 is CASSLGGPLHF. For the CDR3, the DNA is TGCGCCAGCAGCTTGGGTGGCCCCCTCCACTTT.